Listed below are T cell receptor beta chains from one sample, sequenced in a study of cytomegalovirus exposure and HLA in healthy donors. Repertoires were generated with immunoSEQ multiplex PCR, while TCRdb's copy carries only in-frame clones and drops some. The sample consists of about 110,000 clones, approximately 96% of them appearing once. Source material: PBMCs. The receptor source for this set is a woman in her late teens or twenties in good health and CMV-seronegative. Each CDR3 is given with its conserved first and last residue. A D gene is named only where the DNA matches it firmly. Rows give clone size only sometimes, using once, few, many, or a class for an expanded clone.

TRBJ1-2 | TRBD1 | TRBV6-1 | once | TGTGCCAGCAATCTCCGACAGGGAAAGGATGGCTACACCTTC | CASNLRQGKDGYTF
TRBJ2-5 | TRBD1 | TRBV28 | - | TGTGCCAGCAGCCCCCAACAAACAGGGGGCCAAGAGACCCAGTACTTC | CASSPQQTGGQETQYF
TRBJ2-7 | TRBD1 | TRBV28 | - | TGTGCCAGCAGTTTCTTAAGAGGGGGGGACAGGGAAAACTACGAGCAGTACTTC | CASSFLRGGDRENYEQYF
TRBJ2-3 | TRBD1 | TRBV19 | - | TGTGCCAGTAGTTCGCGGGGGACAGGGGCCGTAGATACGCAGTATTTT | CASSSRGTGAVDTQYF
TRBJ1-5 | TRBD1 | TRBV28 | - | TGTGCCAGCAGTTTAGACAGGGGGTATCAGCCCCAGCATTTT | CASSLDRGYQPQHF
TRBJ2-7 | - | TRBV4-3 | - | TGCGCCAGCAGCCAATTCCCCGTCGGCGCCGGACTGAACTCCTACGAGCAGTACTTC | CASSQFPVGAGLNSYEQYF
TRBJ2-1 | TRBD2 | TRBV28 | - | TGTGCCAGCAGTGCGACTAGCGGGGGGGTTTCGAATGAGCAGTTCTTC | CASSATSGGVSNEQFF
TRBJ2-1 | TRBD1 | TRBV5-1 | - | TGCGCCAGCAGCTTGGCCGGGACAGGGGGGAATGAGCAGTTCTTC | CASSLAGTGGNEQFF
TRBJ1-5 | TRBD1 | TRBV2 | - | TGTGCCAGCAGCCTGACAGGGGCGGATCAGCCCCAGCATTTT | CASSLTGADQPQHF
TRBJ1-4 | - | TRBV6-5 | - | TGTGCCAGCAGCCCGACAGGCTATAATGAAAAACTGTTTTTT | CASSPTGYNEKLFF